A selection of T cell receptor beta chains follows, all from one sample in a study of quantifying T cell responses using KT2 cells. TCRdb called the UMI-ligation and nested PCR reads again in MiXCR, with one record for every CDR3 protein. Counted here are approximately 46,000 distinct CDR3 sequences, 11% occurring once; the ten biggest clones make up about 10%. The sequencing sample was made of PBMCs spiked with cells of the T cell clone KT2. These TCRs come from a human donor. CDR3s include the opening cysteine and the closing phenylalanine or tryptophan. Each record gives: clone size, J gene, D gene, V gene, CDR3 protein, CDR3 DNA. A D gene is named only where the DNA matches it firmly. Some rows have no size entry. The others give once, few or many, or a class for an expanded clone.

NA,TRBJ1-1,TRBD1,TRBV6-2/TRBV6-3,CASSPGQPEAFF,TGTGCCAGCAGTCCGGGACAGCCTGAAGCTTTCTTT
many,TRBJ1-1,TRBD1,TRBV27,CASSLSRGHTEAFF,TGTGCCAGCAGTTTATCAAGGGGGCACACTGAAGCTTTCTTT
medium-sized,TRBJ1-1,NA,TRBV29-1,CSVTGSPGTEAFF,TGCAGCGTGACAGGTTCGCCTGGCACTGAAGCTTTCTTT
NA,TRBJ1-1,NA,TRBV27,CASSQGLNTEAFF,TGTGCCAGCAGTCAGGGGTTGAACACTGAAGCTTTCTTT
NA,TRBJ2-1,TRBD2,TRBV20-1,CSARKRGAKYNEQFF,TGCAGTGCTAGGAAGCGGGGGGCCAAATACAATGAGCAGTTCTTC
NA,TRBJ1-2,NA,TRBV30,CAWQGNYGYTF,TGTGCCTGGCAGGGGAACTATGGCTACACCTTC
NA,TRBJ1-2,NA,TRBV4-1,CASSWLGARDGYTF,TGCGCCAGCAGCTGGCTGGGAGCGAGGGATGGCTACACCTTC
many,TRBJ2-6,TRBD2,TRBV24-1,CATPSPQRGGSGANVLTF,TGTGCCACCCCCTCGCCCCAGCGGGGGGGCTCTGGGGCCAACGTCCTGACTTTC
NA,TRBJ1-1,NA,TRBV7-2,CASSLVGGRTEAFF,TGTGCCAGCAGCTTAGTGGGGGGGAGAACTGAAGCTTTCTTT
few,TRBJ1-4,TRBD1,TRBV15,CATSNPRTGVLKKLFF,TGTGCCACCAGCAACCCCCGGACAGGGGTTTTGAAAAAACTGTTTTTT
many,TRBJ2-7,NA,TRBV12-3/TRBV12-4,CASSGDQRAYEQYF,TGTGCCAGCAGTGGGGACCAGCGGGCCTACGAGCAGTACTTC
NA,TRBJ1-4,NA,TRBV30,CAWSGPGNEKLFF,TGTGCCTGGAGTGGACCGGGCAATGAAAAACTGTTTTTT
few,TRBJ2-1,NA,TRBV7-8,CASSSSGTYHNEQFF,TGTGCCAGCAGCTCGTCCGGGACTTACCACAATGAGCAGTTCTTC
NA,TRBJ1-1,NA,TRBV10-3,CAISEDMSAEAFF,TGTGCCATCAGTGAGGACATGTCTGCTGAAGCTTTCTTT
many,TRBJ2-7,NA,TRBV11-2,CASLGDYEQYF,TGTGCCAGCCTAGGAGACTACGAGCAGTACTTC
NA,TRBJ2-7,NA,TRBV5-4,CASSLALDGFGEQYF,TGTGCCAGCAGCTTGGCGTTGGACGGGTTCGGCGAGCAGTACTTC
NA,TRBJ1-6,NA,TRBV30,CAWRTADRSPLHF,TGTGCCTGGAGGACGGCGGACAGATCACCCCTCCACTTT
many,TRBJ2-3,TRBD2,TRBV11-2,CASSLDTEGTSGTDTQYF,TGTGCCAGCAGCTTAGACACTGAAGGGACTAGTGGTACAGATACGCAGTATTTT
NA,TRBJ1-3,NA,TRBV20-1,CSARDPARNTIYF,TGCAGTGCTAGGGACCCCGCCAGAAACACCATATATTTT
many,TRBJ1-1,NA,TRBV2,CASSQDGTGTEAFF,TGTGCCAGCTCCCAGGACGGGACTGGCACTGAAGCTTTCTTT
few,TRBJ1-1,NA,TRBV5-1,CASSLAGGRGAFF,TGCGCCAGCAGCTTGGCCGGGGGCAGGGGAGCTTTCTTT
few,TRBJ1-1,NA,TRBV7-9,CASSLASWRQGQNTEAFF,TGTGCCAGCAGCTTAGCGTCCTGGAGGCAGGGACAAAACACTGAAGCTTTCTTT
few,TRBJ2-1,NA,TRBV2,CASSESGSSYNEQFF,TGTGCCAGCAGTGAGTCGGGGAGCTCCTACAATGAGCAGTTCTTC
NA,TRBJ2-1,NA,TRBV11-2,CASRTGGAGYEQFF,TGTGCCAGCAGAACTGGCGGGGCCGGCTATGAGCAGTTCTTC
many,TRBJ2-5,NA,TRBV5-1,CASGFSGQETQYF,TGCGCCAGCGGGTTCAGTGGACAAGAGACCCAGTACTTC
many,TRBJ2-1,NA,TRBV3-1,CASSQMNEQFF,TGTGCCAGCAGCCAGATGAATGAGCAGTTCTTC
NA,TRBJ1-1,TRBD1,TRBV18,CASSEGQGGYTEAFF,TGTGCCAGCTCAGAAGGACAGGGTGGGTACACTGAAGCTTTCTTT
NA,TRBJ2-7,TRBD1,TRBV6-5,CASSRGTGVTYEQYF,TGTGCCAGCAGCCGCGGGACAGGGGTAACCTACGAGCAGTACTTC
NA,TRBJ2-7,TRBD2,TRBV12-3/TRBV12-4,CASSRTSFAYEQYF,TGTGCCAGCAGTCGGACTAGCTTTGCCTACGAGCAGTACTTC
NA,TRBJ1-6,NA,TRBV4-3,CASSQESGSSYNSPLHF,TGCGCCAGCAGCCAAGAGTCGGGGTCGTCATATAATTCACCCCTCCACTTT
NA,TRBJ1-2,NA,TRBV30,CAWTLTSGGRPFGYNF,TGTGCCTGGACTTTAACATCGGGGGGACGGCCTTTTGGCTACAACTTC
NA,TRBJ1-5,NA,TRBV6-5,CASSYSRGAGQPQHF,TGTGCCAGCAGTTACTCGAGAGGGGCGGGACAGCCCCAGCATTTT
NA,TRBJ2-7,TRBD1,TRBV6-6,CASSLALWDRGHEQYF,TGTGCCAGCAGTTTGGCTCTTTGGGACAGGGGACACGAGCAGTACTTC
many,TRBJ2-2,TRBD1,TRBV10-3,CAISELPGGTGELFF,TGTGCCATCAGTGAGCTCCCAGGGGGTACCGGGGAGCTGTTTTTT
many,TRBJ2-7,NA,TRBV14,CASSPPRVTGAWEQYF,TGTGCCAGCAGCCCCCCTAGGGTAACAGGAGCTTGGGAGCAGTACTTC
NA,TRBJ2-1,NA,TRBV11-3,CASSFLNEQFF,TGTGCCAGCAGCTTCTTAAATGAGCAGTTCTTC
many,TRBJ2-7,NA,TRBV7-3,CASSPRPGSYEQYF,TGTGCCAGCAGCCCCCGCCCAGGGTCCTACGAGCAGTACTTC
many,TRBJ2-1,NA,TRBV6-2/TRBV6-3,CASSYAREQFF,TGTGCCAGCAGTTACGCTCGTGAGCAGTTCTTC
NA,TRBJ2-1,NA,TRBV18,CASSPGQGGLGEQFF,TGTGCCAGCTCCCCCGGACAAGGGGGATTAGGTGAGCAGTTCTTC
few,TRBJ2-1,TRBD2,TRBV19,CASSHGELAGGRKNEQFF,TGTGCCAGTAGTCACGGGGAACTAGCGGGGGGCAGGAAAAATGAGCAGTTCTTC
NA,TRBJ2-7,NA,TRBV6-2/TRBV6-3,CASSSLRDLPYEQYF,TGTGCCAGCAGTTCCCTCCGGGACCTACCCTACGAGCAGTACTTC
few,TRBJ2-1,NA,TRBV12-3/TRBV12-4,CASSSGARSGGHEQFF,TGTGCCAGCAGTTCTGGGGCACGATCGGGTGGCCATGAGCAGTTCTTC
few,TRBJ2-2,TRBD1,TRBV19,CASSLTPGQGTGELFF,TGTGCCAGTAGTCTCACGCCGGGACAGGGCACCGGGGAGCTGTTTTTT
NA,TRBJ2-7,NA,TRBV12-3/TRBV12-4,CASSFTRRTSYEQYF,TGTGCCAGCAGTTTTACAAGACGGACCTCCTACGAGCAGTACTTC
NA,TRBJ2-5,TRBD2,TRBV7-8,CASSFLGPSGGRGEETQYF,TGTGCCAGCAGCTTCTTGGGCCCTAGCGGGGGGCGAGGGGAAGAGACCCAGTACTTC
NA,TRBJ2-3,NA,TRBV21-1,CASSKEKQGNTDTQYF,TGTGCCAGCAGCAAAGAGAAACAGGGTAACACAGATACGCAGTATTTT
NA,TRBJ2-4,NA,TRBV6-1,CASNRDSRQNIQYF,TGTGCCAGCAACCGGGACTCTCGCCAAAACATTCAGTACTTC
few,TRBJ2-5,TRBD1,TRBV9,CASSVDRDRGEETQYF,TGTGCCAGCAGCGTGGACCGGGACAGGGGTGAAGAGACCCAGTACTTC
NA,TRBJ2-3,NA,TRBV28,CASISGGGGTDTQYF,TGTGCCAGCATCTCAGGAGGGGGTGGCACAGATACGCAGTATTTT
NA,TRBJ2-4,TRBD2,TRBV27,CASSLGAGLAGAAKNIQYF,TGTGCCAGCAGTTTGGGCGCGGGACTAGCGGGAGCAGCCAAAAACATTCAGTACTTC
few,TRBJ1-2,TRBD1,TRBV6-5,CASSGTGGYGYTF,TGTGCCAGCAGTGGGACAGGGGGCTATGGCTACACCTTC
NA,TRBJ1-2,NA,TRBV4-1,CASSQVRPGAGGYTF,TGCGCCAGCAGCCAAGTGAGGCCAGGGGCTGGTGGCTACACCTTC
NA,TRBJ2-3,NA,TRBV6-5,CASQEGLYSDTQYF,TGTGCCAGCCAGGAAGGTCTGTATTCAGATACGCAGTATTTT
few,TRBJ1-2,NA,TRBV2,CASRAEGKPNYGYTF,TGTGCCAGCAGAGCCGAGGGAAAACCTAACTATGGCTACACCTTC
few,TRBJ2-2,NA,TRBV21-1,CASSKAVRDRNLSTGELFF,TGTGCCAGCAGCAAAGCAGTCAGGGACAGGAATCTGAGCACCGGGGAGCTGTTTTTT
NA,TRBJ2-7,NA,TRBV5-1,CASSLMEGSSYEQYF,TGCGCCAGCAGCTTGATGGAGGGAAGCTCCTACGAGCAGTACTTC
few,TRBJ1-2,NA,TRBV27,CASSLFPGYSGYTF,TGTGCCAGCAGTTTATTCCCGGGGTATAGTGGCTACACCTTC
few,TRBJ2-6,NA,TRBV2,CASSEAAGANVLTF,TGTGCCAGCAGTGAAGCGGCCGGGGCCAACGTCCTGACTTTC
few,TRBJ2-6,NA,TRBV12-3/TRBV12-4,CASSSGLSGANVLTF,TGTGCCAGCAGTTCAGGGTTATCTGGGGCCAACGTCCTGACTTTC
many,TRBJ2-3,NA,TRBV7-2,CASSLAGATATDTQYF,TGTGCCAGCAGCTTAGCGGGAGCGACTGCCACAGATACGCAGTATTTT